The 19 T cell receptor beta chains listed next were all sequenced from one sample in a study of early T cells in non-severe SARS-CoV-2 infection (dated by TCRdb to the early 2020s). The library was made by 5' RACE. Sequencing relied on a NextSeq 500. The public reads were reanalyzed by TCRdb: fastp trimming at Q25, MiXCR alignment, in-frame beta chains only. Every CDR3 protein is listed once, alongside the most common genes and DNA of its rows. This sample gives about 38,000 distinct CDR3 sequences in total; roughly 4.5% of them show up just once. The top ten hold about 16% of the sample. Source material: whole blood. All receptors come from an adult who was a healthcare worker with PCR-confirmed SARS-CoV-2 infection or an uninfected control (not recorded which).

This clonotype was seen many times. The rearrangement uses TRBV11-2 and TRBJ2-3, with D perhaps matching TRBD1 or TRBD2 (5 bases each). This CDR3 spans 16 amino acids. Germline V gene lookup returns CDR1 SGHAT and CDR2 FQNNGV. Trimming left V 3 bases short and J 2 bases short, with 15 bases between. The CDR3 coding sequence is TGTGCCAGCAGCTTGGGACCCTCGAAGGCCACAGATACGCAGTATTTT. Its translation is CASSLGPSKATDTQYF.

This clonotype has a count of ten or more. This chain connects TRBV7-2 to TRBJ2-1, with 10 nucleotides matching TRBD2. V lost 5 bases and J lost 2; bases outside the gene matches: 3. CDR1 and CDR2 from the germline V gene are SGHTA and FQGNSA. CDR3 size: 15 residues. The CDR3 DNA follows: TGTGCCAGCAGCAATAGCGGGGGGACCTACAATGAGCAGTTCTTC. The encoded protein is CASSNSGGTYNEQFF.

This clonotype appeared many times. CDR3 sequence (DNA): TGTGCCAGCACTTCCCATGGGGTGATACAGCCCCAGCATTTT. Translated, it gives CASTSHGVIQPQHF. The rearrangement joins TRBV6-2 or TRBV6-3 to TRBJ1-5; the D is unclear. Trimming removed 7 bases from V and 7 bases from J, with 17 bases in between. Looked up from germline, CDR1 is MNHEY and CDR2 is SVGEGT. The CDR3 is made up of 14 amino acids.

This clonotype has ten or more counts. This rearrangement joins TRBV5-1 to TRBJ1-1; D unresolved. The V and J ends lost 4 bases and 5 bases respectively, with 15 bases between them. CDR3 length: 14 residues. The germline V gene has CDR1 SGHRS and CDR2 YFSETQ. CDR3 coding DNA: TGCGCCAGCAGCACGGAGCGTCCCTATACTGAAGCTTTCTTT. Encoded protein: CASSTERPYTEAFF.

This clonotype has at least ten counts. The chain carries TRBV27 and TRBJ2-3; D tentatively fits TRBD1 or TRBD2 (6 bases each). The CDR3 loop spans 17 amino acids. The ends were cut back, 5 bases at V and 4 bases at J, with 22 bases in the middle. Per germline, CDR1 MNHEY and CDR2 SMNVEV (reference sequence). CDR3 loop: CASSPLLGGNSADTQYF. In nucleotides, the CDR3 is TGTGCCAGCAGTCCACTTTTAGGGGGGAATTCGGCAGATACGCAGTATTTT.

This clonotype was seen repeatedly, ten times or more. The rearrangement uses TRBV21-1 and TRBJ2-1. TRBV21-1 counts as a pseudogene. CDR3 size: 11 residues. As DNA, the CDR3 is TGTGCCAGCCAAGGGTCAAATGAGCAGTTCTTC. Translated, it gives CASQGSNEQFF.

This clonotype was detected a few times. The J gene is TRBJ2-3, the V gene TRBV5-1, with 11 bases that match TRBD2. The CDR3 runs 16 residues. Germline V lookup: CDR1 SGHRS, CDR2 YFSETQ. Germline trimming cut 3 bases from V and 1 base from J; bases unmatched to any gene: 4. CDR3 residues: CASSYATSGGTDTQYF. The CDR3 DNA sequence: TGCGCCAGCAGCTACGCGACTAGCGGGGGCACAGATACGCAGTATTTT.

This clonotype was found many times. The chain recombines TRBV12-3 or TRBV12-4 with TRBJ2-7; the match to TRBD1 covers 8 bases. The CDR3 spans 14 residues. The trim removed 1 base at V and 5 bases at J, leaving 4 bases unmatched. The CDR3 loop is CASSLEQGVNEQYF. The CDR3 DNA follows: TGTGCCAGCAGTTTAGAACAGGGGGTCAACGAGCAGTACTTC.

This chain uses TRBV7-9 with TRBJ2-7; D is possibly TRBD1 (6 bases). V lost 5 bases, J lost 5 bases, and 16 bases lay in between. The CDR3 has 14 amino acids. Germline-derived CDR1 and CDR2 are SEHNR and FQNEAQ (reference sequence). CDR3 residues: CASSPSLGDNEQYF. The CDR3 bases are TGTGCCAGCAGCCCTTCTTTGGGGGACAACGAGCAGTACTTC.

This clonotype was seen at least ten times. J is TRBJ1-2 and V is TRBV29-1; 9 positions agree with TRBD1. The CDR3 totals 11 residues. Germline CDR1 and CDR2: SQVTM and ANQGSEA. CDR3 DNA: TGCAGTGCCGGGACAGGGCGTGGCTACACCTTC. This gives the protein CSAGTGRGYTF.

In nucleotides, the CDR3 is TGCGCCAGCAGCCAAGTCCTGGTCGGTGAGCAGTTCTTC. Translated: CASSQVLVGEQFF. V is TRBV4-1 and J is TRBJ2-1, with unresolved D. Trimming cost V 1 base and J 9 bases, with 10 bases left between them. The CDR3 extends over 13 amino acids. Germline CDR1 reads MGHRA; CDR2 reads YSYEKL.

CDR3 region: CASSPSLLHEQFF. In nucleotides, the CDR3 is TGTGCCAGCTCACCATCCCTCCTGCATGAGCAGTTCTTC. The V call is TRBV18, the J call TRBJ2-1, with D unresolved. This CDR3 is 13 amino acids long. The germline CDR1 and CDR2 sequences are KGHSH and LQKENI. V was trimmed by 2 bases and J by 8 bases, leaving 10 bases between them.

This clonotype turned up a few times. The CDR3 nucleotides are TGCAGTGCTAGAGCAGGGGGCGAGCGAGAAAAACTGTTTTTT. This translates into CSARAGGEREKLFF. The chain links TRBV20-1 to TRBJ1-4; 8 bases map to TRBD1. The CDR3 has 14 residues. The junction had 6 bases not matched to a gene; V was cut back by 1 base and J by 8 bases. Germline loops: CDR1 DFQATT, CDR2 SNEGSKA (reference sequence).

In this sample, this clonotype turned up many times. V gene TRBV7-9 combines with J gene TRBJ1-6, with 7 bases identical to TRBD1. The V gene end was trimmed by 11 bases and the J gene end by 6 bases; junction bases not matched to a gene: 7. Germline values: CDR1 SEHNR, CDR2 FQNEAQ (reference sequence). The CDR3 is 13 amino acids. The CDR3 DNA sequence: TGTGCCGGTGCCCGGGACAGTAATTCACCCCTCCACTTT. This codes for CAGARDSNSPLHF.

The chain uses TRBV7-9 and TRBJ2-3, with D unclear. Per germline, CDR1 SEHNR and CDR2 FQNEAQ (reference sequence). V dropped 5 bases and J dropped 6 bases, with 15 bases sitting between them. The CDR3 sequence is 14 residues long. CDR3 bases: TGTGCCAGCAGCCCCGGCTCTCTCTCGGATACGCAGTATTTT. It is translated as CASSPGSLSDTQYF.

This clonotype was counted many times. The CDR3 DNA reads as TGTGCCAGCAGCCGCAAGACAGGGGAAGGGTCACCCCTCCACTTT. As protein: CASSRKTGEGSPLHF. The gene calls are TRBV7-6 and TRBJ1-6, with 8 bases that match TRBD1. CDR1 and CDR2 (germline): SGHVS, FNYEAQ. There are 15 residues in the CDR3. Losses at the gene ends were 5 bases for V and 10 bases for J; bases not matched to a gene: 10.

This clonotype was seen a few times. The rearrangement joins TRBV15 to TRBJ1-2; D is possibly TRBD1 (5 bases). Germline CDR1 reads LNHNV; CDR2 reads YYDKDF (reference sequence). V lost 3 bases and J lost 8, with 16 bases in between. CDR3 length: 14 amino acids. For the CDR3, the DNA is TGTGCCACCAGCAGGAATCGGGGCCTCCTAGGCTACACCTTC. It encodes CATSRNRGLLGYTF.

This clonotype was seen repeatedly, ten times or more. The rearrangement links TRBV7-9 to TRBJ1-6; D might be TRBD1 (5 bases). The V end was cut by 3 bases, the J end by 6 bases, with 9 bases between. Germline V CDR1 and CDR2: SEHNR, FQNEAQ (reference sequence). The CDR3 has 14 residues. In DNA form, the CDR3 reads TGTGCCAGCAGCTTGGGGCAGGTTAATTCACCCCTCCACTTT. Its protein product is CASSLGQVNSPLHF.

V is TRBV3-1 and J is TRBJ2-2; unclear D gene. V dropped 1 base and J dropped 6 bases, with 12 bases sitting between them. This CDR3 contains 15 residues. Germline CDR1 is LGHDT and CDR2 is YNNKEL (reference sequence). As DNA, the CDR3 is TGTGCCAGCAGCCAAGGTAGCAGGATGGCCGGGGAGCTGTTTTTT. Translated, it gives CASSQGSRMAGELFF.